Listed here is a single T cell receptor beta chain. Its antigen remains unknown. This could be a read error, since a much larger clone is one nucleotide away. The CDR3 does not close with the conserved phenylalanine or tryptophan, likely indicating a read error. The DNA is left out, because the CDR3 cannot be placed on it with certainty; the CDR3 is given as TCRdb lists it. Termini included, the CDR3 measures 13 amino acids. The data were obtained in a study of tumor and adjacent non-tumor tissue in lung cancer. Study overall: Patients comprised approximately eleven adenocarcinoma, a couple of squamous cell carcinoma and 1 small cell lung cancer. Stage I to III disease affected 10 men and roughly five women aged roughly 31 to 80. Each sample yielded millions of productive TCRbeta reads on average.

A modified ARM-PCR protocol with three rounds of nested PCR amplified TCRbeta. TCRdb independently ran MiXCR on the multiplex PCR reads; one entry per CDR3 protein. The sample lists approximately 130,000 distinct CDR3 sequences, about 66% seen once, with around 13% in the top ten. General study findings and limits: Shorter survival was associated with higher TCR diversity in tumors.

The template was RNA from unsorted bulk tissue. The clonotype comes from a man aged 25 to 40 with non-small cell lung cancer. Sequences were obtained from lung tumor tissue. The chain uses TRBV12-3 or TRBV12-4 and TRBJ2-1; the D call of TRBD2 is as the table states it, not checked on the DNA. CDR3 region: CASSSGLAGRVFL.